Below, 6 T cell receptor beta chains from the same sample are listed, as sequenced in a study of shared clonotypes between healthy human individuals (dated by TCRdb to between 2020 and 2021). Library preparation employed the immunoSEQ multiplex PCR assay. TCRdb mirrors the immuneACCESS table, restricted to in-frame sequences. Some clones are absent from its copies; in checked studies, under half trace to an unresolved V gene, and the reason for the others is unknown. Across this sample there are 2,100,000 or so clones, with roughly 95% seen only once. Together, the top ten hold over 0.1% of the sample. The source material was naive CD4+ T cells sorted from blood. The meaning of the sample's cell subset or site label: CD45RA+ positively selected. These receptors were obtained from a young man in good health.

The chain carries TRBV2 and TRBJ2-3; D might be TRBD1 (5 bases). V gave up 6 bases and J gave up 0 bases, with 13 bases separating them. This CDR3 has 15 amino acids. Germline V gene sequence: CDR1 SNHLY, CDR2 FYNNEI. The CDR3 here is CASRGQSTSTDTQYF. The CDR3 DNA reads TGTGCCAGCAGGGGGCAGTCGACTAGCACAGATACGCAGTATTTT.

This chain uses TRBV4-1 with TRBJ1-2; D uncertain. The V end lost 0 bases, the J end lost 0 bases, and 5 bases lay between the germline ends. Germline V CDR1 and CDR2: MGHRA, YSYEKL. The CDR3 has 14 amino acids. In DNA form, the CDR3 reads TGCGCCAGCAGCCAAGAATCTACTAACTATGGCTACACCTTC. Its translation: CASSQESTNYGYTF.

The genes are TRBV19 and TRBJ1-2, with D maybe TRBD1 (5 bases). Germline CDR1 is LNHDA and CDR2 is SQIVND (reference sequence). Trimming removed 5 bases at V and 8 bases at J, with 15 bases between. The CDR3 extends over 13 amino acids. DNA for the CDR3: TGTGCCAGTAGTCCCCAGGGACTGGGCGGCTACACCTTC. Protein product: CASSPQGLGGYTF.

V and J are TRBV6-1 and TRBJ1-1; weak D call: TRBD1 (5 bases). Germline V gives CDR1 MNHNS, CDR2 SASEGT. This CDR3 has 15 amino acids. The V gene lost 2 bases and the J gene lost 7 bases, with 17 bases spanning the gap. As DNA, the CDR3 is TGTGCCAGCAGTGAACACCGGCCAGGGCTCGATGAAGCTTTCTTT. It is translated as CASSEHRPGLDEAFF.

This chain links TRBV18 with TRBJ2-3; 8 bases align to TRBD2. The CDR3 has 15 amino acids. The germline CDR1 and CDR2 sequences are KGHSH and LQKENI. V lost 6 bases to trimming and J lost 2 bases; unmatched junction nucleotides: 7. CDR3 residues: CASSTLAGHTDTQYF. The CDR3 DNA is TGTGCCAGCTCGACGCTAGCGGGTCACACAGATACGCAGTATTTT.

The chain is built from TRBV7-2 and TRBJ1-2; no definite D call. V lost 1 base, J lost 4 bases, and 4 bases lay in between. CDR1 and CDR2 from the germline V gene are SGHTA and FQGNSA. This CDR3 contains 12 residues. The CDR3 DNA sequence: TGTGCCAGCAGCTTAGACATCTATGGCTACACCTTC. Amino acid sequence: CASSLDIYGYTF.